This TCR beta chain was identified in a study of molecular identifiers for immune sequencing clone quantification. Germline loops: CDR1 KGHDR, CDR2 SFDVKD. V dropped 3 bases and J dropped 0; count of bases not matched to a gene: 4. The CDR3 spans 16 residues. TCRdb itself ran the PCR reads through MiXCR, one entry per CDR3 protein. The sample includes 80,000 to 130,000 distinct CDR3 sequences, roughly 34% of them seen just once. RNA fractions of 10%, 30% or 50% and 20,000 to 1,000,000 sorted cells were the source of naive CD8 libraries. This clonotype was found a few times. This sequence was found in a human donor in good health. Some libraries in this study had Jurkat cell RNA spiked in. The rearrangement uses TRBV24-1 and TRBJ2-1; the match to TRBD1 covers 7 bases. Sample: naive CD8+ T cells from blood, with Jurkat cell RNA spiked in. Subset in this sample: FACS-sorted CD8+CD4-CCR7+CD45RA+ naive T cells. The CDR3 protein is CATSDETGTSYNEQFF. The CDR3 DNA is TGTGCCACCAGTGATGAGACAGGGACCTCCTACAATGAGCAGTTCTTC.